The 9 T cell receptor beta chains in this list originate from one sample, sequenced in a study of beta chain features in type 1 diabetes. Sequenced material consisted of expressed TCRB transcripts (all of the isolated RNA was reverse transcribed). Assay: immunoSEQ multiplex PCR; the TCRdb copy retains only in-frame clones and omits some. Among about 660,000 clones listed, around an eighth were seen once. Study-wide results and limits: All four CD4+ subsets of Type 1 diabetes patients contained TCRB CDR3s that were moderately but significantly shorter.

These receptors have no identified antigens. Input material: naive CD4+ T cells from blood. These TCRs come from a man aged 18 to 29 with type 1 diabetes.

This clone was detected only a few times. This chain joins TRBV2 and TRBJ1-2, with TRBD1 matching 7 bases. The CDR3 is 13 amino acids. V dropped 6 bases and J dropped 4; count of bases not matched to a gene: 5. Germline V lookup: CDR1 SNHLY, CDR2 FYNNEI. CDR3 sequence (DNA): TGTGCCAGCAGCGAACAGGGGATCTATGGCTACACCTTC. Translating gives CASSEQGIYGYTF.

The V and J genes are TRBV29-1 and TRBJ2-7; 7 bases are a match to TRBD1. The CDR3 length is 14 residues. V shed 3 bases, J shed 5 bases, and the junction held 10 bases outside the gene matches. From germline, CDR1 is SQVTM and CDR2 ANQGSEA. Here the CDR3 reads CSVEENRGQDEQYF. The CDR3 DNA is TGCAGCGTTGAGGAGAACAGGGGTCAGGACGAGCAGTACTTC.

V and J are TRBV9 and TRBJ2-7; a weak D match, TRBD2 (6 bases). Germline loops: CDR1 SGDLS, CDR2 YYNGEE. This CDR3 comprises 14 residues. Trimming took 4 bases from V and 1 from J, leaving 12 bases between them. The CDR3 coding sequence is TGTGCCAGCAGCACGCGGGACTTTTCCTACGAGCAGTACTTC. Its translation is CASSTRDFSYEQYF.

The chain couples TRBV7-8 to TRBJ1-2; D is unresolved. CDR3 length equals 13 residues. V shed 5 bases and J shed 4 bases, with 11 bases lying between them. The germline V gene has CDR1 SGHVS and CDR2 FQNEAQ. The CDR3 sequence: CASSPRTGYGYTF. The CDR3, as DNA: TGTGCCAGCAGCCCGAGGACGGGCTATGGCTACACCTTC. Variable domain in full (rest from reference TRBV7-8 and TRBJ1-2): GAGVSQSPRYKVAKRGQDVALRCDPISGHVSLFWYQQALGQGPEFLTYFQNEAQLDKSGLPSDRFFAERPEGSVSTLKIQRTQQEDSAVYLCASSPRTGYGYTFGSGTRLTVV.

CDR3 coding DNA: TGTGCCTGGAGTGCTGGAGGGCCCAATCAGCCCCAGCATTTT. This encodes CAWSAGGPNQPQHF. The chain carries TRBV30 and TRBJ1-5; D gene unclear. The CDR3 totals 14 residues. V was pared by 1 base and J by 3 bases, with 10 bases between. CDR1 is GTSNPN, CDR2 SVGIG, per germline (reference sequence).

This clone has just a few counts. The V gene is TRBV5-1, the J gene TRBJ2-3; D not resolved. The CDR3 is made up of 17 amino acids. Trimming removed 2 bases from V and 0 bases from J, with 16 bases in between. The germline V gene encodes CDR1 SGHRS and CDR2 YFSETQ. The CDR3 sequence: CASSFIARASSTDTQYF. The DNA for the CDR3 is TGCGCCAGCAGCTTTATCGCTCGGGCATCCAGCACAGATACGCAGTATTTT.

The chain combines TRBV30 with TRBJ1-3, with D perhaps matching TRBD1 (6 bases). The CDR3 has 16 residues. V was shortened by 2 bases and J by 0 bases, with 14 bases between the two germline ends. The germline V gene encodes CDR1 GTSNPN and CDR2 SVGIG (reference sequence). CDR3 loop: CAWSPSRTASGNTIYF. CDR3 in DNA: TGTGCCTGGAGTCCCTCTCGGACAGCCTCTGGAAACACCATATATTTT. Full variable domain (remainder filled in from reference TRBV30 and TRBJ1-3): SQTIHQWPATLVQPVGSPLSLECTVEGTSNPNLYWYRQAAGRGLQLLFYSVGIGQISSEVPQNLSASRPQDRQFILSSKKLLLSDSGFYLCAWSPSRTASGNTIYFGEGSWLTVV.

The gene calls are TRBV29-1 and TRBJ2-1; the match to TRBD1 covers 8 bases. The germline V gene encodes CDR1 SQVTM and CDR2 ANQGSEA. Losses at the gene ends were 7 bases for V and 5 bases for J; bases not matched to a gene: 4. CDR3 size: 12 residues. The CDR3 DNA is TGCAGCGCTGGACAGGGAAACAATGAGCAGTTCTTC. This codes for CSAGQGNNEQFF.

The chain recombines TRBV30 with TRBJ1-2; the match to TRBD1 covers 10 bases. This CDR3 is built from 15 residues. Trimming at V came to 2 bases and at J to 4 bases, leaving 7 bases not matched to a gene. Germline loops: CDR1 GTSNPN, CDR2 SVGIG (reference sequence). CDR3 in DNA: TGTGCCTGGAGTAGACCGGGACAGGGGTCCTATGGCTACACCTTC. It codes for CAWSRPGQGSYGYTF.